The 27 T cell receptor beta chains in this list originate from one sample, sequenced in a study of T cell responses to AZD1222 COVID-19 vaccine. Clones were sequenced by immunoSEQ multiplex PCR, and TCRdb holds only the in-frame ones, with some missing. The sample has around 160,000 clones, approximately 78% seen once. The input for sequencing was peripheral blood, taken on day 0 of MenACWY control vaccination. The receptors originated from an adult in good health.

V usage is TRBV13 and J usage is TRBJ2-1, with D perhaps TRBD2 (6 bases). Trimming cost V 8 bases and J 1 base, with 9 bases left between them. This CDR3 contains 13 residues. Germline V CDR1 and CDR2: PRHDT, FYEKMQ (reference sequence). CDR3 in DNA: TGTGCCAGCGGGGCGGGGTCCTACAATGAGCAGTTCTTC. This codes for CASGAGSYNEQFF.

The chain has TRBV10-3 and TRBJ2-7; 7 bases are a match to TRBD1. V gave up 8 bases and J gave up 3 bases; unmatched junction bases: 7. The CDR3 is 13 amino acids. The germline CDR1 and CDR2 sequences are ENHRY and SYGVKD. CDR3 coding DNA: TGTGCCATCTCTGACAGGGCCTTCTACGAGCAGTACTTC. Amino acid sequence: CAISDRAFYEQYF.

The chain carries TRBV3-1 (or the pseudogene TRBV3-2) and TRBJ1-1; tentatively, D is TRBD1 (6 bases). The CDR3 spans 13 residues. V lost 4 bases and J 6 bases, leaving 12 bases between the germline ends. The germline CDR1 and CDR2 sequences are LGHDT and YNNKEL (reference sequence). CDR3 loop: CASSRGAFAEAFF. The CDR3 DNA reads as TGTGCCAGCAGCCGGGGGGCGTTCGCTGAAGCTTTCTTT.

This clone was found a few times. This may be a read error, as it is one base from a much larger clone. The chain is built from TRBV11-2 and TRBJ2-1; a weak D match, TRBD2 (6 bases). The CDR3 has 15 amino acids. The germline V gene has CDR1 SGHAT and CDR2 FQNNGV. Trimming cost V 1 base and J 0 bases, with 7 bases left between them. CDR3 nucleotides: TGTGCCAGCAGCTTAGCGGGGGACTCCTACAATGAGCAGTTCTTC. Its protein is CASSLAGDSYNEQFF. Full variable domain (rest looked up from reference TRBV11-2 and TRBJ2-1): EAGVAQSPRYKIIEKRQSVAFWCNPISGHATLYWYQQILGQGPKLLIQFQNNGVVDDSQLPKDRFSAERLKGVDSTLKIQPAKLEDSAVYLCASSLAGDSYNEQFFGPGTRLTVL.

The CDR3 spells CASSDMNTEAFF. CDR3 DNA: TGTGCCAGCAGCGACATGAACACTGAAGCTTTCTTT. V is TRBV9 and J is TRBJ1-1, with D unclear. The CDR3 extends over 12 amino acids. Trimming left V 3 bases short and J 0 bases short, with 3 bases between. CDR1 SGDLS and CDR2 YYNGEE come from the germline V gene.

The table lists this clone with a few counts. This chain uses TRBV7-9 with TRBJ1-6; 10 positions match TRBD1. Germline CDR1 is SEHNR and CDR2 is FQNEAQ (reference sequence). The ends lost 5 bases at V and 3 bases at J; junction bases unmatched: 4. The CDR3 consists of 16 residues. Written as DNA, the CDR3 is TGTGCCAGCAGCCAGGGACAGGGGTTCTATAATTCACCCCTCCACTTT. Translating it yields CASSQGQGFYNSPLHF.

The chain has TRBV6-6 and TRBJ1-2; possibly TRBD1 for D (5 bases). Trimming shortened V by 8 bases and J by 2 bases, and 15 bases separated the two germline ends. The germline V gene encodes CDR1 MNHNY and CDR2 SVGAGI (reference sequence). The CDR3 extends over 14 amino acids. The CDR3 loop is CASGTFGINYGYTF. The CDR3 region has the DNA TGTGCCAGCGGGACGTTTGGGATCAACTATGGCTACACCTTC.

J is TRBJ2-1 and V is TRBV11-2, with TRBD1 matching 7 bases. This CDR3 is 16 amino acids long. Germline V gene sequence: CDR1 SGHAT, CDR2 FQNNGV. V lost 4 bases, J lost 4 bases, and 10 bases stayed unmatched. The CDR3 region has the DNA TGTGCCAGCAGCTCCATACAGGGGCCGCGATACAATGAGCAGTTCTTC. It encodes CASSSIQGPRYNEQFF.

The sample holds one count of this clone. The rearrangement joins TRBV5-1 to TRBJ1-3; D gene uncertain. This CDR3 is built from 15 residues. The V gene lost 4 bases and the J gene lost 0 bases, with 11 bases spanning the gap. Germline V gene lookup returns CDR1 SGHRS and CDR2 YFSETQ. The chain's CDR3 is CASSPDGFSGNTIYF. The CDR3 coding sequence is TGCGCCAGCAGCCCAGACGGTTTCTCTGGAAACACCATATATTTT.

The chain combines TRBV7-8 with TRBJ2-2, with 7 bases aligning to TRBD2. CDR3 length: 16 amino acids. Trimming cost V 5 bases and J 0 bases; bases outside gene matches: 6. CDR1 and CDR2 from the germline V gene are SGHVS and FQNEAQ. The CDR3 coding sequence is TGTGCCAGCAGCCCGCGGGACTACGCGAACACCGGGGAGCTGTTTTTT. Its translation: CASSPRDYANTGELFF.

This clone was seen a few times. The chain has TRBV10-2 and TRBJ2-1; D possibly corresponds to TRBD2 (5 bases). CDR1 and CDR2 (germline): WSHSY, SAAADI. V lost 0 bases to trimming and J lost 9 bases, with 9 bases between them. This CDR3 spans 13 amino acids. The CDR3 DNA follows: TGCGCCAGCAGTGAGTCGACGGGGAGTGAGCAGTTCTTC. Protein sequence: CASSESTGSEQFF.

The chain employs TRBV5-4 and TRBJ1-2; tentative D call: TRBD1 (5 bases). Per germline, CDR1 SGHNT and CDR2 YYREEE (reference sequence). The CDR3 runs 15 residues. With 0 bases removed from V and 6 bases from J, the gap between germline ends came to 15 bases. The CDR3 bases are TGTGCCAGCAGCTTGGGAGGGGCCTCTATTGATGGCTACACCTTC. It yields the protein CASSLGGASIDGYTF.

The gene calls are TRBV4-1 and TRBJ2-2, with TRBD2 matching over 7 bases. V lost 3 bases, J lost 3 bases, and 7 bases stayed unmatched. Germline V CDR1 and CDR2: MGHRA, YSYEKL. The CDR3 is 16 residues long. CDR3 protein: CASSQREGTDTGELFF. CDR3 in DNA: TGCGCCAGCAGCCAGAGGGAGGGTACCGACACCGGGGAGCTGTTTTTT.

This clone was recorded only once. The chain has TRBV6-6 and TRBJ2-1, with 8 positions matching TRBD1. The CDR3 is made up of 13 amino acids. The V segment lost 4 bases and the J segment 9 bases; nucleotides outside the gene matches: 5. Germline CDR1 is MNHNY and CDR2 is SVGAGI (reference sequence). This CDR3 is CASSSYQGAEQFF. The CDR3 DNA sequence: TGTGCCAGCAGTTCCTATCAGGGGGCTGAGCAGTTCTTC.

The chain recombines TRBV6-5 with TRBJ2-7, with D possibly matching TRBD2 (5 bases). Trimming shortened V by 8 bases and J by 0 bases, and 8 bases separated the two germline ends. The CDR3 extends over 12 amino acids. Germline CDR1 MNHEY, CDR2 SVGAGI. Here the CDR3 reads CASWTYSYEQYF. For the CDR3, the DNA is TGTGCCAGCTGGACTTACTCCTACGAGCAGTACTTC.

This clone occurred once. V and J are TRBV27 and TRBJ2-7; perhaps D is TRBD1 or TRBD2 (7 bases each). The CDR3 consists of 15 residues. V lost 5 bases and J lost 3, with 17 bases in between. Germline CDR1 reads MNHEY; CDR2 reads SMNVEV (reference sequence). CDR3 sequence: CASSPRQGGHYEQYF. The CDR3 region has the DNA TGTGCCAGCAGTCCTAGACAGGGAGGGCACTACGAGCAGTACTTC.

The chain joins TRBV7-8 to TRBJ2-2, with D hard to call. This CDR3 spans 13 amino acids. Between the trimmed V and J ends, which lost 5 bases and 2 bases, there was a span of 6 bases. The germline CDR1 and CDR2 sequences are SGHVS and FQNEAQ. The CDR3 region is CASSLINTGELFF. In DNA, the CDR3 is TGTGCCAGCAGCCTGATCAACACCGGGGAGCTGTTTTTT.

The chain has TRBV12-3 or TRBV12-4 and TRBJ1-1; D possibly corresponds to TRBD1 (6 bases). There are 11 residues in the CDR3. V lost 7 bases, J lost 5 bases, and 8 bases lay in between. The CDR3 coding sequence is TGTGCCAGCAATACAGGGACTGAAGCTTTCTTT. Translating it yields CASNTGTEAFF.

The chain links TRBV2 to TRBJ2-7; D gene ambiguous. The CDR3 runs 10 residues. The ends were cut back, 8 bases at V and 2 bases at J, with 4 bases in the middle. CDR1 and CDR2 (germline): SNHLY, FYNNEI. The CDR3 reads CASGAYEQYV. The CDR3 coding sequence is TGTGCCAGCGGGGCCTACGAGCAGTACGTC.

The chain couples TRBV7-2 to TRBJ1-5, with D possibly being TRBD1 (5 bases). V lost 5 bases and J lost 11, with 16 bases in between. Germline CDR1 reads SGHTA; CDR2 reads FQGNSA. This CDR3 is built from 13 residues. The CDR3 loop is CASSLGHPGAQHF. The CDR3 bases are TGTGCCAGCAGCCTCGGACACCCCGGGGCCCAGCATTTT.

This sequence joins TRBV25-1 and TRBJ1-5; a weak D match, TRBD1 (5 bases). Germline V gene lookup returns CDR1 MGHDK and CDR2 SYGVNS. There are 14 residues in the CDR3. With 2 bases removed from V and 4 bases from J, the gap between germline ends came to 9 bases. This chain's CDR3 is CASSETQGNQPQHF. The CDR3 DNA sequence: TGTGCCAGCAGTGAAACGCAGGGAAATCAGCCCCAGCATTTT.

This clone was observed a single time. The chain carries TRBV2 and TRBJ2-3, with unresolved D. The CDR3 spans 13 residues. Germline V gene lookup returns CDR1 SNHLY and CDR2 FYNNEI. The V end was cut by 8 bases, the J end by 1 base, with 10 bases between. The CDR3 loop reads CASSNRRTDTQYF. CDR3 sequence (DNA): TGTGCCAGCTCAAATCGCCGCACAGATACGCAGTATTTT.

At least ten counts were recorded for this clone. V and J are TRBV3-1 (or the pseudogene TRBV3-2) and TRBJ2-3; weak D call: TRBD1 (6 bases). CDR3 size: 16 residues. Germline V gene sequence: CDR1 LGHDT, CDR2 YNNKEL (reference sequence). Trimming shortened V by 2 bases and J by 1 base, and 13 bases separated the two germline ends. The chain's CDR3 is CASSQQGRTGTDTQYF. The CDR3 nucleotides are TGTGCCAGCAGCCAACAGGGGCGTACGGGCACAGATACGCAGTATTTT.

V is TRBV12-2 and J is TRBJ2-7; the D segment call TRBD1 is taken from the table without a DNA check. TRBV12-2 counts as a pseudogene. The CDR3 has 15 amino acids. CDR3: CASRFGQELSYEQYV. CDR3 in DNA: TGTGCAAGTCGCTTTGGACAGGAGCTCTCCTACGAGCAGTACGTC.

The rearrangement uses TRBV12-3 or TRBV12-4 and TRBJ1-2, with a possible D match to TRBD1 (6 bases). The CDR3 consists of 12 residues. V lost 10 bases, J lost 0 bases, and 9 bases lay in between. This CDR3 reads CATGQSNYGYTF. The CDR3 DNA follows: TGTGCCACCGGACAGTCTAACTATGGCTACACCTTC.

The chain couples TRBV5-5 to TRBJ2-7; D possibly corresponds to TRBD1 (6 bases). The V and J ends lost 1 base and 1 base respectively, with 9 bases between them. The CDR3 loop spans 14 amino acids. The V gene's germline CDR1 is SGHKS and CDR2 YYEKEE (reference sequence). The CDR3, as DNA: TGTGCCAGCAGCTTGACAGGGCCGTCCTACGAGCAGTACTTC. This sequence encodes CASSLTGPSYEQYF.

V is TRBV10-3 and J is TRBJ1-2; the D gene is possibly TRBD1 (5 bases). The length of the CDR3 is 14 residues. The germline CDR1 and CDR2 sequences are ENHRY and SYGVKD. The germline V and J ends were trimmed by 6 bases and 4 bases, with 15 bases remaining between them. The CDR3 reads CAIRGVQGSYGYTF. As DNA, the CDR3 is TGTGCCATCAGAGGTGTGCAGGGTTCCTATGGCTACACCTTC.